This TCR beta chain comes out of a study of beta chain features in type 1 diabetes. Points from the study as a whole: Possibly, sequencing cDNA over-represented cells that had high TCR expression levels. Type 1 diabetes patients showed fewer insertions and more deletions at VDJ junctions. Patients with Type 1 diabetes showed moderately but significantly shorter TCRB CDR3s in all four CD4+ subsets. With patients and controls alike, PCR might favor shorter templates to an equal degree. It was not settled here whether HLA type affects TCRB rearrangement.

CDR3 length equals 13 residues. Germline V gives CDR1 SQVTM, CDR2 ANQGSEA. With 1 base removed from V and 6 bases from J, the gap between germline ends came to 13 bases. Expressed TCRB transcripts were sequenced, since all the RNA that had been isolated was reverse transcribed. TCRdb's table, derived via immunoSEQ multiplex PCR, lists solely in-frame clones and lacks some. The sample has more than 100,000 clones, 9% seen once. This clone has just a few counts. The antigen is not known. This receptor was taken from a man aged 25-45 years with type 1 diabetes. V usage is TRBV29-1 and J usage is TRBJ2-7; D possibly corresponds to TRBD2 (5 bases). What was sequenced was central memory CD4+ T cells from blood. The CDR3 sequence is CSVEGTPGGEQYF. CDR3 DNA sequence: TGCAGCGTTGAAGGGACCCCTGGAGGCGAGCAGTACTTC.